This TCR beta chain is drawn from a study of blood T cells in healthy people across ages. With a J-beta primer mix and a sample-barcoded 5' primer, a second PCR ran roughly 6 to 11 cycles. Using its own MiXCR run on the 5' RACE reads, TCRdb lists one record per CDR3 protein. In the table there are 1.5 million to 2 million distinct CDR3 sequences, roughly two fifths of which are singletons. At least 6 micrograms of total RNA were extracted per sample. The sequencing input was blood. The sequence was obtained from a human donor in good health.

Written as DNA, the CDR3 is TGTGCCAGCAGCTCCGGGACAGAACCTCTTCACTATGGCTACACCTTC. It yields the protein CASSSGTEPLHYGYTF. The rearrangement links TRBV7-9 to TRBJ1-2; TRBD1 matches 7 bases. The germline V gene has CDR1 SEHNR and CDR2 FQNEAQ (reference sequence). The V segment lost 4 bases and the J segment 3 bases; nucleotides outside the gene matches: 11. This CDR3 comprises 16 residues.